This T cell receptor beta chain was recovered during a study of T cells expressing NK-cell markers. Study results and limitations: Roughly 6 donors had dominant NKG2C+ clonotypes that comprised roughly 1.0-8% of their CD8+ T cells. Certain NKG2C+ T cell clones were expanded, and their HCMV specificity remained unclear.

A note on this clonotype: Its antigen is not known.

Researchers built TCR beta cDNA using 5'RACE template switching with UMIs. No DNA is given; TCRdb re-called the 5' RACE reads and lists each CDR3 protein once. The record lists hundreds of thousands of distinct CDR3 sequences, of which the ten most abundant hold about 5.2%. Material for sequencing was blood T cells: a sorted CD56 or NKG2C T cell subset, CD4+ or CD8+ T cells, or bulk PBMC T cells (not recorded which). The source of this sequence is a man aged 18-70 years in good health.

The CDR3: CASSTHGNTIYF. V gene TRBV12-3 or TRBV12-4 combines with J gene TRBJ1-3. CDR3 length: 12 amino acids.